There are many counts of the clone carrying this TCR beta chain. Its specificity is unknown. As to time point: newly diagnosed GD, antithyroid drugs for less than 3 months. Scientists built the TCR library using RNA that was extracted from PBMCs. The entry originates in a study of regulatory T cells in long-lasting Graves disease. Points from the study as a whole: Persistent patients shared more public clonotypes (over 2,500) than new patients (approximately 970).

Germline CDR1 and CDR2: SGHVS and FNYEAQ. The CDR3 contains 13 residues. V lost 4 bases, J lost 4 bases, and 7 bases lay in between. Arm-PCR of CDR3 regions and iRepertoire HTBI primers were the basis on which TCR beta libraries were built. TCRdb itself ran the multiplex PCR reads through MiXCR, one entry per CDR3 protein. Among more than 350,000 distinct CDR3 sequences listed, around 14% were seen once. The data also belong to a second study, concerning T cells in Graves' hyperthyroidism and ophthalmopathy.

The chain joins TRBV7-6 to TRBJ2-2; D uncertain. The sample consisted of peripheral blood mononuclear cells (PBMCs), taken at new diagnosis, from a patient treated with antithyroid drugs. The sequence was obtained from a woman aged 25-40 years with Graves disease. The CDR3 DNA is TGTGCCAGCAGCTCCCTCACCACCGGGGAGCTGTTTTTT. Residues: CASSSLTTGELFF.